This TCR beta chain appears in the sequencing data of a study of CD8 T cells in ankylosing spondylitis. This clonotype was recorded a few times. Per germline, CDR1 LGHNA and CDR2 YNFKEQ. The length of the CDR3 is 15 residues. With 3 bases clipped from V and 1 base from J, the junction kept 3 bases outside the gene matches. MiXCR, applied by TCRdb to the 5' RACE reads, yields one record per CDR3 protein. The table lists about 310,000 distinct CDR3 sequences, 20% to 25% of them singletons. The clonotype was recovered from a female donor with ankylosing spondylitis or in good health (not recorded which). Sequencing used blood, either unsorted or a sorted T cell fraction (not recorded which). The chain is built from TRBV4-2 and TRBJ2-7, with 10 positions matching TRBD1. The CDR3 spells CASSQRTGGSYEQYF. As DNA, the CDR3 is TGTGCCAGCAGCCAGCGGACAGGGGGTTCCTACGAGCAGTACTTC.